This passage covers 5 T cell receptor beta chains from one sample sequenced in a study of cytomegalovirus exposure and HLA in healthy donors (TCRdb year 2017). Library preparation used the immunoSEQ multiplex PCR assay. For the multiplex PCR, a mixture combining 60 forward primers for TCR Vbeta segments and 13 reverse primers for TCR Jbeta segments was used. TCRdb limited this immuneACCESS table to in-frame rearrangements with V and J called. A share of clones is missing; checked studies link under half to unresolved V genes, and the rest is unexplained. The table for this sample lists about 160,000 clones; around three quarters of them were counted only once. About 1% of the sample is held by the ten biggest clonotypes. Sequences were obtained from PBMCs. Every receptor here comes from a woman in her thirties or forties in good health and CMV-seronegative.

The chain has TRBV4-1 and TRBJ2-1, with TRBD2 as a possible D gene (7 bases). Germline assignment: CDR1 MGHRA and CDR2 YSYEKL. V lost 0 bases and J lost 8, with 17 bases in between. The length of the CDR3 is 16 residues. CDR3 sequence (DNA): TGCGCCAGCAGCCAAGAGGAGACTAGGGGGGGATATGAGCAGTTCTTC. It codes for CASSQEETRGGYEQFF.

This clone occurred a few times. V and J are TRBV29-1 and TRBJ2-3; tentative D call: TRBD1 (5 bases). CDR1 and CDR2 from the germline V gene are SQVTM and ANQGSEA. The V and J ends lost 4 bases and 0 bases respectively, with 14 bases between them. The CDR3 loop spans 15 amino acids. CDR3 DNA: TGCAGCGTTGTAGGGGCCCGGACAAGCACAGATACGCAGTATTTT. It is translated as CSVVGARTSTDTQYF.

The CDR3 DNA is TGTGCCAGCAGCTTAAGTGGACCTGGGAGGACCCAGTACTTC. Translated: CASSLSGPGRTQYF. The rearrangement links TRBV11-2 to TRBJ2-5; TRBD2 might be the D (5 bases). The CDR3 loop spans 14 amino acids. Trimming removed 2 bases at V and 7 bases at J, with 14 bases between. Germline lookup yields CDR1 SGHAT and CDR2 FQNNGV.

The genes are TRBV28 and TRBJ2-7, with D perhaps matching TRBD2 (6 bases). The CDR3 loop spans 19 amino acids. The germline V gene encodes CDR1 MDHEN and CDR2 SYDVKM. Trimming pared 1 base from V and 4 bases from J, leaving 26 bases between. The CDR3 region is CASSLFFAGTGTGDYEQYF. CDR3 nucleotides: TGTGCCAGCAGTTTATTTTTTGCGGGGACCGGGACGGGAGATTACGAGCAGTACTTC.

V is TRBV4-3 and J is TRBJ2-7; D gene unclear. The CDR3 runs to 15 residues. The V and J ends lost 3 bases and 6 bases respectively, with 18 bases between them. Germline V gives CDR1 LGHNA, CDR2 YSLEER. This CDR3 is CASSHASTFRSEQYF. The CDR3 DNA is TGCGCCAGCAGCCACGCCTCGACTTTCCGTAGCGAGCAGTACTTC.